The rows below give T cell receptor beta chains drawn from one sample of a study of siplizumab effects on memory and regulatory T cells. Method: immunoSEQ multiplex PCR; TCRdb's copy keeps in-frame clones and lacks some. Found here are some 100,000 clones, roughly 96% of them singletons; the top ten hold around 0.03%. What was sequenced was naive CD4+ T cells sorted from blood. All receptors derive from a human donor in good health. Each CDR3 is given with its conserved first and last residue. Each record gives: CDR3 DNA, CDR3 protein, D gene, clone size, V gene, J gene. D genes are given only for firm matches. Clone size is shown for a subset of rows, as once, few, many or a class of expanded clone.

DNA: TGTGCCAGCAGCCTGCTCATCGGGACAGTGAAGTTAAACGCCTACGAGCAGTACTTC; CDR3: CASSLLIGTVKLNAYEQYF; D: TRBD1; size: .; V: TRBV7-2; J: TRBJ2-7
DNA: TGTGCCAGCAGCTCACTACAGGGAAGACACACAGATACGCAGTATTTT; CDR3: CASSSLQGRHTDTQYF; D: .; size: .; V: TRBV5-4; J: TRBJ2-3
DNA: TGCGCCAGCAGCAGGTCGGATGGGGGCACAGATACGCAGTATTTT; CDR3: CASSRSDGGTDTQYF; D: .; size: .; V: TRBV5-1; J: TRBJ2-3
DNA: TGTGCCAGCAGTGCCCGACGGGGGCAGGAGACCCAGTACTTC; CDR3: CASSARRGQETQYF; D: .; size: .; V: TRBV6-5; J: TRBJ2-5
DNA: TGTGCCAGTAGTTGGTGGGATACTGAAGCTTTCTTT; CDR3: CASSWWDTEAFF; D: .; size: .; V: TRBV19; J: TRBJ1-1
DNA: TGTGCCAGCAGCCTGGGGGAGGGGGCGCCCGGTAATTCACCCCTCCACTTT; CDR3: CASSLGEGAPGNSPLHF; D: TRBD1; size: .; V: TRBV7-3; J: TRBJ1-6
DNA: TGTGCCAGTAGTCGGCAGGGTCGAGGCACTGAAGCTTTCTTT; CDR3: CASSRQGRGTEAFF; D: .; size: .; V: TRBV19; J: TRBJ1-1
DNA: TGTGCCAGCAGCTTAAACCGGGATCAGCCCCAGCATTTT; CDR3: CASSLNRDQPQHF; D: .; size: .; V: TRBV7-3; J: TRBJ1-5
DNA: TGCGCCAGCAGGGACGCCGGGAGACAGGGGGCAAATACGCAGTATTTT; CDR3: CASRDAGRQGANTQYF; D: TRBD1; size: .; V: TRBV5-1; J: TRBJ2-3
DNA: TGTGCCAGCAGCCAAGGGACTAGCGGTGTTGAGACCCAGTACTTC; CDR3: CASSQGTSGVETQYF; D: TRBD2; size: .; V: TRBV4-2; J: TRBJ2-5
DNA: TGTGCCAGCAGCCAGCTGGGACAGGGCACAGATACGCAGTATTTT; CDR3: CASSQLGQGTDTQYF; D: TRBD1; size: .; V: TRBV27; J: TRBJ2-3
DNA: TGTGCCACCGAGAACAGGATATCTTTGAATACGCAGTATTTT; CDR3: CATENRISLNTQYF; D: .; size: .; V: TRBV25-1; J: TRBJ2-3
DNA: TGTGCCAGCAGCCCTCGGGCGAACACTGAAGCTTTCTTT; CDR3: CASSPRANTEAFF; D: .; size: .; V: TRBV7-2; J: TRBJ1-1
DNA: TGTGCCAGCAGCGTAGGCCTAGCGGAGGTGGGAACGCAGTATTTT; CDR3: CASSVGLAEVGTQYF; D: TRBD2; size: .; V: TRBV9; J: TRBJ2-3
DNA: TGTGCCAGCAGTTACCTGGACCCCGCTAGCGGCTACACCTTC; CDR3: CASSYLDPASGYTF; D: .; size: .; V: TRBV6-5; J: TRBJ1-2
DNA: TGTGCCAGCAGCTCCGGGACTAGCGGGGATACGCAGTATTTT; CDR3: CASSSGTSGDTQYF; D: TRBD2; size: .; V: TRBV5-6; J: TRBJ2-3
DNA: TGTGCCAGCAGTGAATCGAACCATGGCTACACCTTC; CDR3: CASSESNHGYTF; D: .; size: once; V: TRBV6-1; J: TRBJ1-2
DNA: TGTGCCAGCAGCTTAGGGGAGGGTGAGCAGTACTTC; CDR3: CASSLGEGEQYF; D: TRBD2; size: .; V: TRBV7-8; J: TRBJ2-7
DNA: TGTGCCACCAGCAGAGATTTGTCCGGACAGGGGGCAAGGGGCTACACCTTC; CDR3: CATSRDLSGQGARGYTF; D: TRBD1; size: .; V: TRBV15; J: TRBJ1-2
DNA: TGTGCCACCAGCTCGACAAAGTGGGGGGGGCTGAGCACAGATACGCAGTATTTT; CDR3: CATSSTKWGGLSTDTQYF; D: .; size: .; V: TRBV15; J: TRBJ2-3
DNA: TGTGCCAGCAGCTTGGAGGACGGCTCCTACGAGCAGTACTTC; CDR3: CASSLEDGSYEQYF; D: .; size: .; V: TRBV5-4; J: TRBJ2-7
DNA: TGTGCCAGCAGCTGGGATGCGGGGCCAGAAGAGACCCAGTACTTC; CDR3: CASSWDAGPEETQYF; D: .; size: .; V: TRBV7-9; J: TRBJ2-5
DNA: TGTGCCAGTAGTATTAGTAGCAGTTTGAACACTGAAGCTTTCTTT; CDR3: CASSISSSLNTEAFF; D: .; size: .; V: TRBV19; J: TRBJ1-1
DNA: TGTGCCAGTAGTCTACAGGGGTTGGGCAATCAGCCCCAGCATTTT; CDR3: CASSLQGLGNQPQHF; D: TRBD1; size: .; V: TRBV19; J: TRBJ1-5
DNA: TGTGCCAGCAGCTTGGTAGGCCAGAGCCTAGTATCGTCCTACGAGCAGTACTTC; CDR3: CASSLVGQSLVSSYEQYF; D: .; size: .; V: TRBV5-4; J: TRBJ2-7
DNA: TGTGCCAGCAGCTTAGAGGTCAGGGTGGGCGAGCAGTACTTC; CDR3: CASSLEVRVGEQYF; D: .; size: .; V: TRBV7-9; J: TRBJ2-7
DNA: TGTGCTAGTGGCCCCACAGAAAGAAGAACTGAAGCTTTCTTT; CDR3: CASGPTERRTEAFF; D: .; size: .; V: TRBV12-5; J: TRBJ1-1
DNA: TGTGCCAGCAGTTATATGAGGGCCGCCGGGGAGCTGTTTTTT; CDR3: CASSYMRAAGELFF; D: .; size: .; V: TRBV6-9; J: TRBJ2-2
DNA: TGTGCCAGCAGCTTCCCACAGTACACATCGTCTTACTATAATTCACCCCTCCACTTT; CDR3: CASSFPQYTSSYYNSPLHF; D: .; size: .; V: TRBV7-2; J: TRBJ1-6
DNA: TGTGCCACCAGTTCGGGGTTCAACACTGAAGCTTTCTTT; CDR3: CATSSGFNTEAFF; D: .; size: .; V: TRBV15; J: TRBJ1-1
DNA: TGTGCCACCAGCAGAGCAACAGGGTATGGCTACACCTTC; CDR3: CATSRATGYGYTF; D: .; size: .; V: TRBV15; J: TRBJ1-2
DNA: TGTGCCAGCAGCTTTCAGCGTGACAACACTGAAGCTTTCTTT; CDR3: CASSFQRDNTEAFF; D: .; size: .; V: TRBV7-9; J: TRBJ1-1
DNA: TGCGCCAGCAGCTTGTTGACAACTAATGAAAAACTGTTTTTT; CDR3: CASSLLTTNEKLFF; D: .; size: .; V: TRBV5-1; J: TRBJ1-4
DNA: TGCGCCAGCAGCTTGAACCGGGGTAAAGAAGAGACCCAGTACTTC; CDR3: CASSLNRGKEETQYF; D: .; size: .; V: TRBV5-1; J: TRBJ2-5
DNA: TGCGCCAGCAGCCAACGACAGGGGGACGAGCAGTACTTC; CDR3: CASSQRQGDEQYF; D: TRBD1; size: .; V: TRBV4-1; J: TRBJ2-7
DNA: TGTGCCTGGAGTGTCCGAGAGGATCAGCCCCAGCATTTT; CDR3: CAWSVREDQPQHF; D: .; size: .; V: TRBV30; J: TRBJ1-5
DNA: TGTGCCAGCTACAGGGGGAACACTGAAGCTTTCTTT; CDR3: CASYRGNTEAFF; D: TRBD1; size: .; V: TRBV19; J: TRBJ1-1
DNA: TGTGCCAGCTCACCATTCTCTCGCAGGAAAGACAATCAGCCCCAGCATTTT; CDR3: CASSPFSRRKDNQPQHF; D: .; size: .; V: TRBV18; J: TRBJ1-5